This T cell receptor (beta chain) was sequenced for a study of T-cell reconstitution after alpha-beta-depleted transplantation in children. General study points: When one year had passed after transplant, most T-cell counts and diversity came from newly produced T cells.

The CDR3 covers 12 residues. Between the trimmed V and J ends, which lost 2 bases and 4 bases, there was a span of 6 bases. CDR1 and CDR2 from the germline V gene are DFQATT and SNEGSKA (reference sequence). This clonotype was found many times. Its specificity is not known. Using unique molecular identifiers, the investigators prepared the TCRbeta library. Using its own MiXCR run on the PCR reads, TCRdb lists one record per CDR3 protein. The sample has around 270,000 distinct CDR3 sequences, about 9.4% seen once; the top ten hold approximately 7%. Source: PBMCs, taken before TCRalphabeta/CD19-depleted stem cell transplant. The TCR sequence derives from a boy under three years old with acute myeloid leukemia, due to receive a stem cell transplant. V is TRBV20-1 and J is TRBJ1-5, with D uncertain. This chain's CDR3 is CSARKGNQPQHF. Here the CDR3 DNA reads TGCAGTGCTAGAAAGGGAAATCAGCCCCAGCATTTT.